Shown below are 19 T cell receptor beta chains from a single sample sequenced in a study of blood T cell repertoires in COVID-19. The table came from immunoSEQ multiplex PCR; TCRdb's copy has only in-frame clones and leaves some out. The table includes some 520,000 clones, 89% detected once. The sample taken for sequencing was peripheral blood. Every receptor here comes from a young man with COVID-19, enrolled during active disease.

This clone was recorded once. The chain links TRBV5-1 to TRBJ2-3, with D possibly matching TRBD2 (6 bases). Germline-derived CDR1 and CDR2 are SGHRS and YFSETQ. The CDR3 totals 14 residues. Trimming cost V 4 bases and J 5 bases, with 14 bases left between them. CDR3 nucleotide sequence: TGCGCCAGCAGCCGGGACTCAGTTAGAGATACGCAGTATTTT. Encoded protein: CASSRDSVRDTQYF.

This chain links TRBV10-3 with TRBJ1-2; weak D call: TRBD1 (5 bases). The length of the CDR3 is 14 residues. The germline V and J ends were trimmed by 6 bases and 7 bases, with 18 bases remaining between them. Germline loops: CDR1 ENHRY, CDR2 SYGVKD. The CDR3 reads CAISLGRGGAGYTF. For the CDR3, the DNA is TGTGCCATCAGCCTCGGTAGGGGAGGGGCTGGCTACACCTTC.

CDR3 nucleotides: TGTGCCAGCGCCCGGGGGGGGGACTATGGCTACACCTTC. Residues: CASARGGDYGYTF. This chain connects TRBV9 to TRBJ1-2, with a weak D call TRBD1 (5 bases). Between the trimmed V and J ends, which lost 7 bases and 3 bases, there was a span of 13 bases. Germline V gene lookup returns CDR1 SGDLS and CDR2 YYNGEE. The CDR3 sequence is 13 residues long. The full variable domain, with the rest looked up from reference TRBV9 and TRBJ1-2, is DSGVTQTPKHLITATGQRVTLRCSPRSGDLSVYWYQQSLDQGLQFLIQYYNGEERAKGNILERFSAQQFPDLHSELNLSSLELGDSALYFCASARGGDYGYTFGSGTRLTVV.

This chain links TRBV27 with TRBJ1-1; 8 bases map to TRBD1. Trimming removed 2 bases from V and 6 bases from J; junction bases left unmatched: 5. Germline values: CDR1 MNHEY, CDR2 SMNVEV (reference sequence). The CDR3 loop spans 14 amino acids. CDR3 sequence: CASSLRTGGPEAFF. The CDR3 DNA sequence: TGTGCCAGCAGTTTAAGAACAGGGGGGCCTGAAGCTTTCTTT.

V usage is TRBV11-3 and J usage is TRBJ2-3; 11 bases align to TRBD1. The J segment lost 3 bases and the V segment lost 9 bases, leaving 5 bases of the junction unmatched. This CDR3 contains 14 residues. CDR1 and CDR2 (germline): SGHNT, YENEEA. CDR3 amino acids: CASSGTGGTDTQYF. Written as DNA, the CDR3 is TGTGCCAGTTCCGGGACAGGGGGTACAGATACGCAGTATTTT. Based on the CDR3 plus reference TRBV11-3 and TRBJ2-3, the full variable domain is EAGVVQSPRYKIIEKKQPVAFWCNPISGHNTLYWYLQNLGQGPELLIRYENEEAVDDSQLPKDRFSAERLKGVDSTLKIQPAELGDSAVYLCASSGTGGTDTQYFGPGTRLTVL.

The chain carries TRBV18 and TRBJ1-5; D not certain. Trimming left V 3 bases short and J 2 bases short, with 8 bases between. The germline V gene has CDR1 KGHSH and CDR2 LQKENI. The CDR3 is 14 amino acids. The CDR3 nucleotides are TGTGCCAGCTCACCGGGCTATGGCAATCAGCCCCAGCATTTT. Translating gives CASSPGYGNQPQHF. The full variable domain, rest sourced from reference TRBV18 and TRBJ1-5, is NAGVMQNPRHLVRRRGQEARLRCSPMKGHSHVYWYRQLPEEGLKFMVYLQKENIIDESGMPKERFSAEFPKEGPSILRIQQVVRGDSAAYFCASSPGYGNQPQHFGDGTRLSIL.

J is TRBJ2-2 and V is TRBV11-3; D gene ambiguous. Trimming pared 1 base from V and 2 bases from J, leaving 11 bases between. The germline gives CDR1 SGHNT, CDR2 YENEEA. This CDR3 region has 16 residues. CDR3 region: CASSLGTVYNTGELFF. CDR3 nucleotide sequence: TGTGCCAGCAGCTTAGGTACGGTTTACAACACCGGGGAGCTGTTTTTT. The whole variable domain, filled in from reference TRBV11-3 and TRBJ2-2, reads EAGVVQSPRYKIIEKKQPVAFWCNPISGHNTLYWYLQNLGQGPELLIRYENEEAVDDSQLPKDRFSAERLKGVDSTLKIQPAELGDSAVYLCASSLGTVYNTGELFFGEGSRLTVL.

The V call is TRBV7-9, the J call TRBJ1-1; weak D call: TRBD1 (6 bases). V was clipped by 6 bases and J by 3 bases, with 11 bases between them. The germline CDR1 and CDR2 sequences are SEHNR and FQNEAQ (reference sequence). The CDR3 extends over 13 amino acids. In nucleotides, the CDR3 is TGTGCCAGCAGGAGACAGGACGACACTGAAGCTTTCTTT. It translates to CASRRQDDTEAFF.

The DNA for the CDR3 is TGTGCCAGCAGCCAACCCGGGGGGGCTGGGGCCAACGTCCTGACTTTC. Translated: CASSQPGGAGANVLTF. The genes are TRBV4-2 and TRBJ2-6; 8 bases fit TRBD2. Trimming cost V 2 bases and J 2 bases; bases outside gene matches: 2. The CDR3 runs 16 residues. Looked up from germline, CDR1 is LGHNA and CDR2 is YNFKEQ.

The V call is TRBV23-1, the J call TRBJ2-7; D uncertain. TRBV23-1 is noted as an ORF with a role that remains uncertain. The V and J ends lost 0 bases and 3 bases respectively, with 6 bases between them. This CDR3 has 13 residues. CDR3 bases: TGCGCCAGCAGTCAATCTAACAGCTACGAGCAGTACTTC. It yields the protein CASSQSNSYEQYF.

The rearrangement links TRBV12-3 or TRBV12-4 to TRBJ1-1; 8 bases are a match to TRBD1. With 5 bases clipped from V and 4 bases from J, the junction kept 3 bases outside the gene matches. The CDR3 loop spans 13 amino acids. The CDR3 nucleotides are TGTGCCAGCAGTATACAGGGGGGCACTGAAGCTTTCTTT. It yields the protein CASSIQGGTEAFF.

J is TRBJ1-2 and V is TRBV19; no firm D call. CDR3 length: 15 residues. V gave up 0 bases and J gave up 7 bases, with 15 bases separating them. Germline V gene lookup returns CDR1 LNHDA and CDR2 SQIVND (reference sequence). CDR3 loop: CASSIEAKGSSGYTF. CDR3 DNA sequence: TGTGCCAGTAGTATAGAGGCCAAAGGGAGTAGTGGCTACACCTTC.

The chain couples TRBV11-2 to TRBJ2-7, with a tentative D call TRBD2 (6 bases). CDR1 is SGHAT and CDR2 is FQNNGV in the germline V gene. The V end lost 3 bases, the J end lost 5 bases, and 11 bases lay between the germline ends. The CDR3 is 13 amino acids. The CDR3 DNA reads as TGTGCCAGCAGCTTGTCGGGGGACCACGAGCAGTACTTC. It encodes CASSLSGDHEQYF.

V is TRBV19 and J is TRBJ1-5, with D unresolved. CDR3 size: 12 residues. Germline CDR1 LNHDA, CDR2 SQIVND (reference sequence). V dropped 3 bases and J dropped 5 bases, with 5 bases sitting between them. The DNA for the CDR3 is TGTGCCAGTAGTATTTGGCATCAGCCCCAGCATTTT. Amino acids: CASSIWHQPQHF.

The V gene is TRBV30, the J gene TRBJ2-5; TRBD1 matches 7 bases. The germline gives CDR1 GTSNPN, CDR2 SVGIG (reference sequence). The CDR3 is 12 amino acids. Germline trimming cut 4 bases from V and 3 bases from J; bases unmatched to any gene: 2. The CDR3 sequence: CAWTGTEETQYF. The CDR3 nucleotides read TGTGCCTGGACCGGGACAGAAGAGACCCAGTACTTC.

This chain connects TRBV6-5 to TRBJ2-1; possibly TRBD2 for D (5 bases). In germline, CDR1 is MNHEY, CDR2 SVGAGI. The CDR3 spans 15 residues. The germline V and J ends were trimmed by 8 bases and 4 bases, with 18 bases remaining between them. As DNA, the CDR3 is TGTGCCAGCGTGTTAGGGTTCGGGGATTACAATGAGCAGTTCTTC. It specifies CASVLGFGDYNEQFF.

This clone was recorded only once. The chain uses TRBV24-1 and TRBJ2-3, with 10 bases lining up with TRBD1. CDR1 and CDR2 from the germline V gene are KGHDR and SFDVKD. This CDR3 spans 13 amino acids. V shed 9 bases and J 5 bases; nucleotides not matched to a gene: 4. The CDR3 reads CATGGTGEDTQYF. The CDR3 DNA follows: TGTGCCACCGGTGGGACAGGGGAAGATACGCAGTATTTT.

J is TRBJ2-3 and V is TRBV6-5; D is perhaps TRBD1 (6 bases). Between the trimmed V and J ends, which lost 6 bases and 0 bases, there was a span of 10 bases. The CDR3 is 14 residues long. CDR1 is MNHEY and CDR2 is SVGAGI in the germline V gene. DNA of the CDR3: TGTGCCAGCAGAGTGGGACACAGCACAGATACGCAGTATTTT. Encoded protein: CASRVGHSTDTQYF.

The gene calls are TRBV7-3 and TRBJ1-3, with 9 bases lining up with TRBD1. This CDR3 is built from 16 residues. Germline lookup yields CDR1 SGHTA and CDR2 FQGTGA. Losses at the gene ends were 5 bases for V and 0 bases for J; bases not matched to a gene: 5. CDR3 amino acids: CASSGDRASSGNTIYF. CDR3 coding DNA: TGTGCCAGCAGCGGGGACAGGGCAAGCTCTGGAAACACCATATATTTT.